This T cell receptor (beta chain) was identified in a study of blood T cell repertoires in COVID-19. Across the study: Acute-phase and convalescent COVID-19 samples originated in the United States, Italy and Spain. From T cells, B-cell-depleted T cells, or PBMCs came the material, which was cDNA or gDNA.

CDR3 length equals 17 residues. V lost 0 bases and J 1 base, leaving 15 bases between the germline ends. CDR1 is SGDLS, CDR2 YYNGEE, per germline. Authors' processing steps: By means of reference gene primer amplification, nucleated cell counts were estimated. Some clones are missing from TCRdb's copy, which holds only in-frame ones; the method was immunoSEQ multiplex PCR. From that table come the V and J calls and clone size; the DNA was used to work out D and trimming. Found here are roughly 250,000 clones, around nine tenths of them singletons; the top ten hold around 9.1%. This chain joins TRBV9 and TRBJ2-3; maybe TRBD2 (6 bases). This receptor was identified in a man between 40 and 49 years old who had recovered from COVID-19. Specimen: peripheral blood. CDR3 coding DNA: TGTGCCAGCAGCGTAGCGGGAGCGTTTAGGGGCACAGATACGCAGTATTTT. It yields the protein CASSVAGAFRGTDTQYF. Supplemented by reference TRBV9 and TRBJ2-3, the full variable domain reads DSGVTQTPKHLITATGQRVTLRCSPRSGDLSVYWYQQSLDQGLQFLIQYYNGEERAKGNILERFSAQQFPDLHSELNLSSLELGDSALYFCASSVAGAFRGTDTQYFGPGTRLTVL.